This TCR beta chain was captured in a study of blood T cell repertoires in COVID-19. Study context: PBMCs, B-cell-depleted T cells, or T cells were the source of the cDNA or gDNA that made up the material.

Profiled with immunoSEQ multiplex PCR; TCRdb holds only in-frame clones, not every one. Of over 110,000 clones listed, around three quarters are singletons. This clonotype originated in a man older than 75 with acute or convalescent COVID-19. The sample consisted of peripheral blood.

CDR3 region: CASRPGTGNQPQHF. CDR3 nucleotide sequence: TGTGCCAGCAGACCCGGGACAGGGAATCAGCCCCAGCATTTT. V usage is TRBV2 and J usage is TRBJ1-5, with 9 bases matching TRBD1. This CDR3 comprises 14 residues. The V segment lost 6 bases and the J segment 4 bases; nucleotides outside the gene matches: 4. The germline CDR1 and CDR2 sequences are SNHLY and FYNNEI.